One and the same sample provided the 27 T cell receptor beta chains below, sequenced in a study of spatial heterogeneity in lung cancer. Time point meaning: blood at routine non-recurrence follow-up after resection. MiXCR, run by TCRdb on the 5' RACE reads, gives a single entry per CDR3 protein. The profile shows 7,500 to 10,000 distinct CDR3 sequences, under 30% of them singletons. Sample: PBMCs, taken at follow-up. The source of these receptors is a female donor with early-stage non-small cell lung cancer.

CDR3 sequence (DNA): TGTGCCAGAACAGGAACCTACGAGCAGTACTTC. It yields the protein CARTGTYEQYF. This rearrangement joins TRBV25-1 to TRBJ2-7; possibly TRBD1 for D (5 bases). The CDR3 totals 11 residues. Trimming removed 9 bases from V and 2 bases from J, with 8 bases in between. Germline CDR1 is MGHDK and CDR2 is SYGVNS.

In its sample, this clonotype was seen a few times. V is TRBV5-1 and J is TRBJ1-1; D is unresolved. V gave up 2 bases and J gave up 3 bases, with 11 bases separating them. Germline V gene data show CDR1 as SGHRS and CDR2 as YFSETQ. The CDR3 spans 14 residues. DNA for the CDR3: TGCGCCAGCAGCTTTCAAGGGTCGGACACTGAAGCTTTCTTT. It translates to CASSFQGSDTEAFF.

This chain uses TRBV7-6 with TRBJ2-5, with 8 nucleotides matching TRBD2. After removal of 6 bases from V and 5 bases from J, the junction contained 5 bases not matched to a gene. The V gene's germline CDR1 is SGHVS and CDR2 FNYEAQ. The CDR3 is made up of 13 amino acids. CDR3 protein: CASRAGVGETQYF. The CDR3 DNA reads TGTGCCAGCAGAGCGGGAGTGGGGGAGACCCAGTACTTC.

This clonotype is medium-sized within its sample. This rearrangement joins TRBV6-6 to TRBJ2-1; a possible D gene is TRBD1 (5 bases). The CDR3 is made up of 15 amino acids. Germline CDR1 and CDR2: MNHNY and SVGAGI (reference sequence). Trimming removed 3 bases from V and 5 bases from J, with 14 bases in between. The CDR3 protein is CASSYQGTSNNEQFF. In DNA form, the CDR3 reads TGTGCCAGCAGTTATCAGGGCACCTCGAACAATGAGCAGTTCTTC.

The chain uses TRBV6-1 and TRBJ2-5, with a weak D call TRBD1 (6 bases). Per the germline V gene, CDR1 is MNHNS and CDR2 is SASEGT. CDR3 length: 13 residues. V shed 7 bases and J shed 5 bases, with 14 bases lying between them. The CDR3 loop reads CASTPRGVETQYF. The CDR3, as DNA: TGTGCCAGCACTCCCAGGGGAGTGGAGACCCAGTACTTC.

This clonotype was picked up a small number of times. The chain is built from TRBV12-3 or TRBV12-4 and TRBJ2-1, with 15 bases lining up with TRBD2. CDR3 length: 18 residues. J was trimmed by 3 bases and V by 4 bases; bases with no gene match: 7. CDR3 amino acids: CASSSRTSGRAGYNEQFF. Written as DNA, the CDR3 is TGTGCCAGCAGTTCCCGGACTAGCGGGAGGGCCGGCTACAATGAGCAGTTCTTC.

The gene calls are TRBV6-2 or TRBV6-3 and TRBJ2-7; 9 nucleotides line up with TRBD2. V was pared by 2 bases and J by 3 bases, with 2 bases of the junction left unmatched. The CDR3 has 14 residues. Germline lookup yields CDR1 MNHEY and CDR2 SVGEGT. The CDR3 DNA reads TGTGCCAGCAGTTACGGACTAGCGAGCTACGAGCAGTACTTC. Its translation: CASSYGLASYEQYF.

This clonotype is termed medium-sized. The gene calls are TRBV6-5 and TRBJ2-6; the D gene is possibly TRBD1 (6 bases). The CDR3 has 18 residues. The V end was cut by 8 bases, the J end by 0 bases, with 20 bases between. The germline gives CDR1 MNHEY, CDR2 SVGAGI. CDR3 sequence (DNA): TGTGCCAGCCATCAGGACAGAGCGTATACCTCTGGGGCCAACGTCCTGACTTTC. Its translation is CASHQDRAYTSGANVLTF.

The V call is TRBV28, the J call TRBJ2-1; 15 nucleotides agree with TRBD2. Germline CDR1 and CDR2: MDHEN and SYDVKM. The length of the CDR3 is 19 residues. The junction had 10 bases not matched to a gene; V was cut back by 3 bases and J by 4 bases. The CDR3 reads CASSLTGLAGGPSYNEQFF. The CDR3 region has the DNA TGTGCCAGCAGTTTGACGGGACTAGCGGGAGGCCCCTCTTACAATGAGCAGTTCTTC.

The chain has TRBV11-2 and TRBJ2-3; 12 bases line up with TRBD2. The V gene end was trimmed by 3 bases and the J gene end by 13 bases; junction bases not matched to a gene: 8. Germline V gene lookup returns CDR1 SGHAT and CDR2 FQNNGV. There are 14 residues in the CDR3. The CDR3 DNA reads as TGTGCCAGCAGCTTGGGGACTAGCGGGCCACTAGAGTATTTT. Translation gives CASSLGTSGPLEYF. Filled out from reference TRBV11-2 and TRBJ2-3, the complete variable domain reads EAGVAQSPRYKIIEKRQSVAFWCNPISGHATLYWYQQILGQGPKLLIQFQNNGVVDDSQLPKDRFSAERLKGVDSTLKIQPAKLEDSAVYLCASSLGTSGPLEYFGPGTRLTVL.

Relative to its sample, this clonotype is medium-sized. This chain links TRBV3-1 with TRBJ2-3; D gene uncertain. The CDR3 runs to 17 residues. Trimming cost V 0 bases and J 2 bases, with 15 bases left between them. CDR1 and CDR2 (germline): LGHDT, YNNKEL (reference sequence). The CDR3 is CASSQELQSQATDTQYF. CDR3 sequence (DNA): TGTGCCAGCAGCCAAGAACTCCAGAGCCAAGCCACAGATACGCAGTATTTT.

This clonotype was found a few times. This chain uses TRBV7-8 with TRBJ2-1, with 8 bases aligning to TRBD2. The trim removed 7 bases at V and 0 bases at J, leaving 17 bases unmatched. The V gene's germline CDR1 is SGHVS and CDR2 FQNEAQ. The CDR3 extends over 19 amino acids. The CDR3 sequence: CASNPGGGVWRHSYNEQFF. The CDR3 coding sequence is TGTGCCAGCAACCCCGGGGGGGGGGTTTGGCGACACTCCTACAATGAGCAGTTCTTC.

This chain links TRBV6-1 with TRBJ1-1; D is uncertain. Germline V gene data show CDR1 as MNHNS and CDR2 as SASEGT. V lost 6 bases and J lost 3, with 11 bases in between. The CDR3 runs 13 residues. For the CDR3, the DNA is TGTGCCAGCAGGGTAACAAGGGACACTGAAGCTTTCTTT. It yields the protein CASRVTRDTEAFF.

In this sample, this clonotype turned up once. The V call is TRBV29-1, the J call TRBJ2-1, with TRBD2 identical over 10 bases. The CDR3 runs 15 residues. V lost 7 bases, J lost 4 bases, and 10 bases stayed unmatched. Looked up from germline, CDR1 is SQVTM and CDR2 is ANQGSEA. Here the CDR3 reads CSAMTSGHFYNEQFF. The CDR3 bases are TGCAGCGCGATGACTAGCGGGCATTTTTACAATGAGCAGTTCTTC.

This clonotype was counted only a few times. The chain joins TRBV20-1 to TRBJ2-5; D is undetermined. This CDR3 is 10 amino acids long. V lost 3 bases and J lost 5, with 4 bases in between. From germline, CDR1 is DFQATT and CDR2 SNEGSKA (reference sequence). The CDR3 bases are TGCAGTGCTAGGTTCGAGACCCAGTACTTC. Translating gives CSARFETQYF.

This clonotype appeared a few times. The J gene is TRBJ1-5, the V gene TRBV6-2 or TRBV6-3; D is unresolved. The CDR3 consists of 14 residues. V lost 5 bases and J 4 bases, leaving 12 bases between the germline ends. The germline V gene has CDR1 MNHEY and CDR2 SVGEGT. The CDR3 DNA reads as TGTGCCAGCAGTACCGACACTGAAAATCAGCCCCAGCATTTT. It is translated as CASSTDTENQPQHF.

This clonotype is labeled as medium-sized. The chain recombines TRBV3-1 with TRBJ2-7; D is ambiguous. CDR1 is LGHDT, CDR2 YNNKEL, per germline (reference sequence). CDR3 size: 12 residues. Trimming pared 4 bases from V and 6 bases from J, leaving 10 bases between. Written as DNA, the CDR3 is TGTGCCAGCAGCCTGACACAATCCGAGCAGTACTTC. Amino acids: CASSLTQSEQYF.

The chain uses TRBV5-4 and TRBJ1-2; tentatively, D is TRBD1 (5 bases). CDR1 and CDR2 from the germline V gene are SGHNT and YYREEE (reference sequence). The CDR3 runs to 13 residues. V dropped 3 bases and J dropped 3 bases, with 9 bases sitting between them. The CDR3 DNA follows: TGTGCCAGCAGCTACGGGACGGACTATGGCTACACCTTC. It translates to CASSYGTDYGYTF.

This clonotype was observed a handful of times. This rearrangement joins TRBV2 to TRBJ1-1; tentative D call: TRBD1 (6 bases). Trimming removed 6 bases from V and 5 bases from J, with 10 bases in between. Germline V gives CDR1 SNHLY, CDR2 FYNNEI. The CDR3 is 12 amino acids. The CDR3 loop is CASRGRGTEAFF. The DNA for the CDR3 is TGTGCCAGCAGGGGGAGGGGGACTGAAGCTTTCTTT.

J is TRBJ1-3 and V is TRBV7-9; D possibly corresponds to TRBD1 (5 bases). The length of the CDR3 is 14 residues. Germline CDR1 and CDR2: SEHNR and FQNEAQ (reference sequence). V dropped 7 bases and J dropped 3 bases, with 13 bases sitting between them. The CDR3 sequence is CASMDILGGNTIYF. Written as DNA, the CDR3 is TGTGCCAGCATGGACATCCTGGGTGGAAACACCATATATTTT.

This clonotype is categorized as medium-sized. The V call is TRBV5-1, the J call TRBJ2-1; TRBD2 agrees at 8 bases. This CDR3 is built from 16 residues. The J segment lost 6 bases and the V segment lost 0 bases, leaving 8 bases of the junction unmatched. CDR1 is SGHRS, CDR2 YFSETQ, per germline. The CDR3 loop reads CASSLEPAGGGNEQFF. The DNA for the CDR3 is TGCGCCAGCAGCTTGGAGCCCGCGGGAGGCGGCAATGAGCAGTTCTTC.

This clonotype is judged medium-sized. The CDR3 loop is CASSFPGQGGGYTF. CDR3 nucleotide sequence: TGCGCCAGCAGCTTTCCGGGACAGGGCGGGGGCTACACCTTC. V gene TRBV5-1 combines with J gene TRBJ1-2, with 9 positions matching TRBD1. This CDR3 is 14 amino acids long. The germline CDR1 and CDR2 sequences are SGHRS and YFSETQ. The V and J ends lost 2 bases and 8 bases, in that order; junction bases with no gene match: 7.

This clonotype is labeled as medium-sized (0.01 to 0.1%). The chain joins TRBV30 to TRBJ2-7, with 8 bases aligning to TRBD2. Germline V gene lookup returns CDR1 GTSNPN and CDR2 SVGIG (reference sequence). With 0 bases clipped from V and 0 bases from J, the junction kept 4 bases outside the gene matches. This CDR3 is 15 amino acids long. In DNA, the CDR3 is TGTGCCTGGAGTGTGGTAGCGGGATTCTCCTACGAGCAGTACTTC. It encodes CAWSVVAGFSYEQYF.

This clonotype was observed a handful of times. The rearrangement uses TRBV7-8 and TRBJ2-5; D unclear. The V gene lost 2 bases and the J gene lost 3 bases, with 7 bases spanning the gap. Germline assignment: CDR1 SGHVS and CDR2 FQNEAQ. There are 13 residues in the CDR3. Here the CDR3 DNA reads TGTGCCAGCAGCTTACTAGAAGAAGAGACCCAGTACTTC. This codes for CASSLLEEETQYF.

By its share, this clonotype is medium-sized. Here the CDR3 reads CASSLGGPSGRRNEQFF. In nucleotides, the CDR3 is TGTGCCAGCAGCTTGGGGGGACCTAGCGGGAGAAGGAATGAGCAGTTCTTC. The V call is TRBV5-6, the J call TRBJ2-1; 10 nucleotides align to TRBD2. The CDR3 contains 17 residues. Germline CDR1 SGHDT, CDR2 YYEEEE. Unmatched junction bases numbered 10, after V lost 0 bases and J lost 7 bases.

In its sample, this clonotype was seen a few times. The V gene is TRBV6-1, the J gene TRBJ2-2; 8 bases map to TRBD1. V shed 6 bases, J shed 6 bases, and the junction held 6 bases outside the gene matches. CDR1 MNHNS and CDR2 SASEGT come from the germline V gene. The length of the CDR3 is 14 residues. The CDR3 is CASRTGALAGELFF. Written as DNA, the CDR3 is TGTGCCAGCAGGACAGGGGCTCTGGCCGGGGAGCTGTTTTTT.

This clonotype occurred a few times. J is TRBJ2-3 and V is TRBV30; no reliable D call. Looked up from germline, CDR1 is GTSNPN and CDR2 is SVGIG (reference sequence). Trimming removed 2 bases at V and 11 bases at J, with 17 bases between. This CDR3 contains 13 residues. In DNA form, the CDR3 reads TGTGCCTGGAGTCCTATAGTTTTCACCGAGCAGTATTTT. It codes for CAWSPIVFTEQYF.